What follows is one T cell receptor (beta chain) and its context. What this receptor recognizes is not known. Germline and junction disagree at one end, which may indicate a read error. The source of the sample is a study of blood T cell repertoires in COVID-19 (dated by TCRdb to the early 2020s). Concerning the study at large: Samples from collaborators originated in the United States, Italy and Spain and spanned both the acute and convalescent phases of COVID-19. Samples were obtained from the ongoing ImmuneRACE study (first 160 participants) and from 1,000 to 1,500 subjects provided by 6 global collaborators. Subjects who had been exposed to COVID-19, were actively infected with it, or had recovered from it provided the deeply sampled blood TCRbeta repertoires that made up the dataset. A freely available public database, intended as a resource for researchers studying the immune response to SARS-CoV-2, is where the repertoires were released. The prospective study material was composed of cDNA or gDNA derived from T cells, B-cell-depleted T cells, or PBMCs. Where available, HLA class I and class II types were taken from metadata supplied by the sample provider and were not determined by assay-based typing. The sample metadata nearly always contained a de-identified subject ID, COVID-19 status, age in years and sex.

TCRbeta CDR3 regions were amplified from genomic DNA using the immunoSEQ Assay, a bias-controlled multiplex PCR. The paper's processing steps were these. The number of nucleated cells in each sample was estimated by amplification of reference gene primers within the assay. Sequence reads were collapsed and filtered to measure the absolute abundance of every unique TCRbeta CDR3 rearrangement. For each sample, productive Simpson clonality was calculated by taking the square root of Simpson's diversity index across productive rearrangements. The clones in this table, taken by TCRdb from immuneACCESS, are in-frame only. Not every clone is retained; where verified, under half of the shortfall comes from an unresolved V gene, and the cause of the rest is unknown. That table furnishes V, J and clone size, whereas the DNA furnished D and trimming. A total of a few hundred thousand clones appear in this sample, roughly 83% of them only once. The top ten clones comprise 12% of the sample.

The full study reports these points: The quantity of clinical and demographic metadata differed by source and by participant and was supplied without curation.

The collaborating institutions used their own protocols to collect whole blood in K2EDTA tubes. For TCRbeta analysis, collaborators shipped samples in one of three forms: frozen whole blood, isolated PBMCs, or DNA extracted from either of those sample types. In the germline V gene (reference sequence), CDR1 corresponds to DFQATT and CDR2 to SNEGSKA. The cysteine opens and the phenylalanine closes a CDR3 of 9 amino acids. This entry keeps only the CDR3 DNA: 27 bases, framed from base 1. This sequence uses TRBV20-1 and TRBJ2-4; a confident D gene designation cannot be given. Material: peripheral blood. The receptor comes from a man aged 80 or over with acute or convalescent COVID-19. The CDR3: CSARVGSDF. The nucleotides read TGCAGTGCTAGAGTTGGAAGCGACTTC.